This TCR beta chain was obtained from a study of T cells after posttransplantation cyclophosphamide. This related bone marrow graft donor gave peripheral blood on the day of marrow donation. This clone was detected ten times or more. Its antigen is not identified. General study findings and limits: Tissue-infiltrating T cells from skin or gut overlapped little with blood T cells.

Per germline, CDR1 SQVTM and CDR2 ANQGSEA. The CDR3 runs 14 residues. Trimming removed 7 bases from V and 6 bases from J; junction bases left unmatched: 10. Profiled with immunoSEQ multiplex PCR; TCRdb holds only in-frame clones, not every one. This sample comprises some 40,000 clones, none seen once only. J is TRBJ2-1 and V is TRBV29-1, with 9 bases aligning to TRBD2. This receptor was taken from a man in his forties or fifties in good health, CMV-negative, and a related stem cell transplant donor. The sequenced sample consisted of PBMCs. The CDR3 here is CSAGRSGRLNEQFF. Here the CDR3 DNA reads TGCAGCGCTGGCCGCAGCGGGAGGCTCAATGAGCAGTTCTTC.